Presented here are 29 T cell receptor beta chains from one specimen sequenced in a study of human T cells and chemical hapten exposure. The time point here: patch test 2, 6 weeks after DPC sensitization. Indicated treatment: therapeutic diphenylcyclopropenone sensitization with weekly scalp DPC. MiXCR, run by TCRdb on the RACE reads, gives a single entry per CDR3 protein. The sample consists of about 85,000 distinct CDR3 sequences, roughly 12% of them appearing once. Specimen: whole blood, collected in connection with sensitization to the hapten diphenylcyclopropenone (DPC). Receptors originate from a man between 18 and 29 years old with alopecia areata. Some clones in this sample may be carry-over from other donors' samples.

The chain joins TRBV7-9 to TRBJ2-2; perhaps TRBD1 as D (5 bases). Germline V gene sequence: CDR1 SEHNR, CDR2 FQNEAQ (reference sequence). The CDR3 spans 14 residues. V shed 5 bases and J shed 4 bases, with 11 bases lying between them. In DNA, the CDR3 is TGTGCCAGCAGCCCAGCACAGGTCACCGGGGAGCTGTTTTTT. Amino acid sequence: CASSPAQVTGELFF.

This clonotype was seen ten or more times. The rearrangement joins TRBV6-4 to TRBJ1-5; TRBD1 is a possible D gene (5 bases). There are 14 residues in the CDR3. V was cut by 2 bases and J by 2 bases, with 7 bases left in between. Germline-derived CDR1 and CDR2 are MRHNA and SNTAGT. Written as DNA, the CDR3 is TGTGCCAGCAGTGACCGGGGGGGCAATCAGCCCCAGCATTTT. Encoded protein: CASSDRGGNQPQHF.

This clonotype has at least ten counts. The CDR3 region has the DNA TGCGCCAGCAGCCAAGAAACAGGGGGGGCCAACGTCCTGACTTTC. Translated: CASSQETGGANVLTF. The rearrangement uses TRBV4-3 and TRBJ2-6, with D tentatively TRBD1 (6 bases). This CDR3 comprises 15 residues. V dropped 0 bases and J dropped 4 bases, with 7 bases sitting between them. Germline assignment: CDR1 LGHNA and CDR2 YSLEER.

This clonotype was seen a handful of times. The V call is TRBV28, the J call TRBJ1-5, with D possibly matching TRBD1 (6 bases). CDR1 is MDHEN, CDR2 SYDVKM, per germline. CDR3 length equals 17 residues. Deletions cut 8 bases from V and 5 bases from J, with 25 bases between. In DNA form, the CDR3 reads TGTGCCAGCGGATTCATTGGGTCGGCAGGGGAGGATCAGCCCCAGCATTTT. Amino acids: CASGFIGSAGEDQPQHF.

This clonotype occurred a few times. The chain has TRBV6-6 and TRBJ2-1; D is uncertain. Germline loops: CDR1 MNHNY, CDR2 SVGAGI (reference sequence). This CDR3 comprises 16 residues. V dropped 3 bases and J dropped 8 bases, with 20 bases sitting between them. CDR3 sequence (DNA): TGTGCCAGCAGTTATCATACAGACTTCGGCCGCTATGAGCAGTTCTTC. Protein sequence: CASSYHTDFGRYEQFF.

This clonotype has ten or more counts. The chain has TRBV12-3 or TRBV12-4 and TRBJ2-4, with a tentative D call TRBD1 (5 bases). Trimming took 5 bases from V and 8 from J, leaving 13 bases between them. The CDR3 extends over 13 amino acids. This CDR3 reads CASSTQAQDIQYF. CDR3 DNA: TGTGCCAGCAGTACGCAGGCACAGGACATTCAGTACTTC.

This chain links TRBV12-3 or TRBV12-4 with TRBJ2-1; either TRBD1 or TRBD2 may supply D (5 bases each). The CDR3 covers 14 residues. V lost 7 bases to trimming and J lost 6 bases, with 16 bases between them. The DNA of the CDR3 is TGTGCCAGCACCGATCTGGGGGTTGCCAATGAGCAGTTCTTC. The encoded protein is CASTDLGVANEQFF.

The sample holds many counts of this clonotype. The CDR3 sequence is CASSFAGGAYEQYF. The CDR3 DNA sequence: TGTGCCAGCAGCTTTGCCGGGGGTGCCTACGAGCAGTACTTC. V gene TRBV5-5 combines with J gene TRBJ2-7; perhaps TRBD2 as D (6 bases). Germline lookup yields CDR1 SGHKS and CDR2 YYEKEE (reference sequence). V was pared by 2 bases and J by 2 bases, with 11 bases between. The CDR3 runs 14 residues.

This clonotype was found many times. The rearrangement links TRBV6-2 or TRBV6-3 to TRBJ1-5; no definite D call. V was pared by 10 bases and J by 1 base, with 14 bases between. The CDR3 sequence is 14 residues long. Looked up from germline, CDR1 is MNHEY and CDR2 is SVGEGT. The CDR3 region is CATIQPSSNQPQHF. The CDR3 bases are TGTGCCACCATACAGCCGTCGAGCAATCAGCCCCAGCATTTT.

This clonotype was seen repeatedly, ten times or more. The rearrangement links TRBV7-6 to TRBJ2-1; D gene uncertain. This CDR3 region has 13 residues. Germline CDR1 and CDR2: SGHVS and FNYEAQ. V dropped 2 bases and J dropped 8 bases, with 10 bases sitting between them. The CDR3 sequence: CASSLFTAHEQFF. The CDR3 nucleotides read TGTGCCAGCAGCTTATTCACAGCTCATGAGCAGTTCTTC.

This clonotype was recorded a few times. The V gene is TRBV28, the J gene TRBJ2-7; no clear D. CDR3 size: 16 residues. Germline V gives CDR1 MDHEN, CDR2 SYDVKM. V lost 5 bases to trimming and J lost 0 bases, with 17 bases between them. CDR3 protein: CASSPERQFSSYEQYF. Here the CDR3 DNA reads TGTGCCAGCAGTCCAGAACGACAATTTAGCTCCTACGAGCAGTACTTC.

This clonotype was seen only a few times. The chain links TRBV28 to TRBJ2-1, with 9 nucleotides matching TRBD1. CDR1 is MDHEN, CDR2 SYDVKM, per germline. This CDR3 contains 16 residues. The V gene end was trimmed by 3 bases and the J gene end by 3 bases; junction bases not matched to a gene: 6. The CDR3 nucleotides read TGTGCCAGCAGTTTGTTTCCGGGACAGGGCTACAATGAGCAGTTCTTC. Encoded protein: CASSLFPGQGYNEQFF. The variable domain in full, with the rest retrieved from reference TRBV28 and TRBJ2-1, is DVKVTQSSRYLVKRTGEKVFLECVQDMDHENMFWYRQDPGLGLRLIYFSYDVKMKEKGDIPEGYSVSREKKERFSLILESASTNQTSMYLCASSLFPGQGYNEQFFGPGTRLTVL.

The chain combines TRBV11-3 with TRBJ2-5; 7 bases match TRBD1. V lost 5 bases, J lost 2 bases, and 5 bases stayed unmatched. Germline CDR1 is SGHNT and CDR2 is YENEEA. The CDR3 contains 14 residues. Here the CDR3 DNA reads TGTGCCAGCAGCCGGGACAGCGATCAAGAGACCCAGTACTTC. Translation gives CASSRDSDQETQYF.

This clonotype was seen at least ten times. V gene TRBV4-1 combines with J gene TRBJ1-4; D unresolved. Trimming pared 1 base from V and 0 bases from J, leaving 9 bases between. Germline V gene data show CDR1 as MGHRA and CDR2 as YSYEKL. The CDR3 has 16 residues. In nucleotides, the CDR3 is TGCGCCAGCAGCCAAGTTCCTTCCGCAACTAATGAAAAACTGTTTTTT. Its protein is CASSQVPSATNEKLFF.

This clonotype has ten or more counts. The V and J genes are TRBV11-2 and TRBJ2-7; TRBD2 is a possible D gene (6 bases). The germline V gene has CDR1 SGHAT and CDR2 FQNNGV. V lost 3 bases and J 3 bases, leaving 15 bases between the germline ends. The CDR3 runs 15 residues. The CDR3 DNA follows: TGTGCCAGCAGCTTCGACCGACTAGTGGACTACGAGCAGTACTTC. It specifies CASSFDRLVDYEQYF.

This clonotype was observed a handful of times. V gene TRBV14 combines with J gene TRBJ2-2; D perhaps matches TRBD1 (5 bases). CDR1 is SGHDN, CDR2 FVKESK, per germline. The CDR3 is 14 amino acids. Trimming took off 4 bases at V and 4 bases at J, with 10 bases between the two ends. DNA of the CDR3: TGTGCCAGCAGCCGCCAGACAGTCACCGGGGAGCTGTTTTTT. It translates to CASSRQTVTGELFF.

This rearrangement joins TRBV19 to TRBJ2-7, with D uncertain. The V and J ends lost 7 bases and 0 bases respectively, with 16 bases between them. The CDR3 runs to 15 residues. Germline V gene sequence: CDR1 LNHDA, CDR2 SQIVND (reference sequence). The CDR3 region has the DNA TGTGCCAGTAAGTTTGGGCACGGAAGCTCCTACGAGCAGTACGTC. Amino acids: CASKFGHGSSYEQYV.

CDR3 coding DNA: TGCGCCAGCAGCCCCGATCGGTGGACAGGGACTTCACCCCTCCACTTT. Its protein is CASSPDRWTGTSPLHF. The chain employs TRBV4-1 and TRBJ1-6, with 8 bases matching TRBD1. The CDR3 is 16 residues long. J lost 9 bases, V lost 4 bases, and 11 bases had no gene match. Germline CDR1 reads MGHRA; CDR2 reads YSYEKL.

This clonotype came up a few times. The chain recombines TRBV28 with TRBJ1-5; TRBD1 matches at 7 bases. CDR1 is MDHEN and CDR2 is SYDVKM in the germline V gene. V was pared by 3 bases and J by 7 bases, with 9 bases of the junction left unmatched. The CDR3 is made up of 15 amino acids. CDR3 sequence (DNA): TGTGCCAGCAGTTTTTCCGACAGGGACCGGCAGCCCCAGCATTTT. Translation: CASSFSDRDRQPQHF.

This clonotype was found a few times. V usage is TRBV7-2 and J usage is TRBJ1-1; 7 bases line up with TRBD1. The germline CDR1 and CDR2 sequences are SGHTA and FQGNSA. Unmatched junction bases numbered 6, after V lost 2 bases and J lost 0 bases. The CDR3 is 16 amino acids. CDR3 loop: CASSLLPGQMNTEAFF. In DNA form, the CDR3 reads TGTGCCAGCAGCTTACTACCGGGACAGATGAACACTGAAGCTTTCTTT.

The CDR3 protein is CASSSPGPPGPQYF. The DNA of the CDR3 is TGTGCCAGCAGCTCCCCGGGTCCCCCGGGGCCCCAGTACTTC. V and J are TRBV7-9 and TRBJ2-5; perhaps D is TRBD1 or TRBD2 (5 bases each). CDR1 is SEHNR and CDR2 is FQNEAQ in the germline V gene (reference sequence). Trimming removed 4 bases from V and 9 bases from J, with 18 bases in between. The CDR3 is made up of 14 amino acids.

The sample holds many counts of this clonotype. The chain couples TRBV6-5 to TRBJ2-1, with no clear D. Trimming removed 3 bases from V and 0 bases from J, with 6 bases in between. Germline CDR1 is MNHEY and CDR2 is SVGAGI. CDR3 length: 14 residues. The CDR3 nucleotides are TGTGCCAGCAGTTATCGGAGCTCCTACAATGAGCAGTTCTTC. It is translated as CASSYRSSYNEQFF.

The chain links TRBV2 to TRBJ1-2; the match to TRBD1 covers 10 bases. Germline V CDR1 and CDR2: SNHLY, FYNNEI. J lost 7 bases, V lost 8 bases, and 13 bases had no gene match. This CDR3 is 15 amino acids long. The CDR3 nucleotides read TGTGCCAGCGGAAGCACCGGGACAGGGGTTGCTGGCTACACCTTC. Translated: CASGSTGTGVAGYTF.

There are many counts of this clonotype. V gene TRBV2 combines with J gene TRBJ2-5; D may be TRBD1 (7 bases). There are 15 residues in the CDR3. Between the trimmed V and J ends, which lost 4 bases and 4 bases, there was a span of 16 bases. CDR1 SNHLY and CDR2 FYNNEI come from the germline V gene. DNA of the CDR3: TGTGCCAGCAGTGTTATCAGGGGGAGGAGAGAGACCCAGTACTTC. Protein product: CASSVIRGRRETQYF. The full variable domain, its missing parts supplied by reference TRBV2 and TRBJ2-5, is EPEVTQTPSHQVTQMGQEVILRCVPISNHLYFYWYRQILGQKVEFLVSFYNNEISEKSEIFDDQFSVERPDGSNFTLKIRSTKLEDSAMYFCASSVIRGRRETQYFGPGTRLLVL.

The genes are TRBV7-6 and TRBJ2-7, with TRBD1 matching 8 bases. The CDR3 has 13 residues. V was clipped by 3 bases and J by 6 bases; unmatched bases: 4. CDR1 and CDR2 (germline): SGHVS, FNYEAQ. CDR3 sequence (DNA): TGTGCCAGCAGCTTGGGGACAGGAGGCGAGCAGTACTTC. This gives the protein CASSLGTGGEQYF.

V and J are TRBV5-1 and TRBJ1-1; 7 bases agree with TRBD1. V shed 6 bases and J 6 bases; nucleotides not matched to a gene: 11. The CDR3 runs 14 residues. Germline V gene data show CDR1 as SGHRS and CDR2 as YFSETQ. CDR3 in amino acids: CASTTGVVPPEAFF. CDR3 sequence (DNA): TGCGCCAGCACCACAGGGGTAGTTCCTCCTGAAGCTTTCTTT.

This clonotype came up many times. This chain connects TRBV12-3 or TRBV12-4 to TRBJ1-1; D unclear. This CDR3 has 14 residues. Deletions cut 2 bases from V and 1 base from J, with 8 bases between. CDR3: CASSLLRGNTEAFF. In DNA, the CDR3 is TGTGCCAGCAGTTTATTACGGGGGAACACTGAAGCTTTCTTT.

This clonotype appeared many times. The rearrangement uses TRBV18 and TRBJ2-1; TRBD1 is a possible D gene (6 bases). Per the germline V gene, CDR1 is KGHSH and CDR2 is LQKENI. Deletions cut 6 bases from V and 0 bases from J, with 12 bases between. This CDR3 has 15 residues. CDR3 region: CASSPDRYSYNEQFF. The CDR3 DNA is TGTGCCAGCTCCCCCGACAGGTACTCCTACAATGAGCAGTTCTTC.

This clonotype was seen many times. The chain has TRBV7-3 and TRBJ2-3; no reliable D call. CDR1 SGHTA and CDR2 FQGTGA come from the germline V gene. The CDR3 loop spans 15 amino acids. V was shortened by 3 bases and J by 1 base, with 11 bases between the two germline ends. CDR3 amino acids: CASSFGVAGTDTQYF. The CDR3 DNA reads TGTGCCAGCAGCTTCGGAGTAGCCGGCACAGATACGCAGTATTTT. The whole variable domain, filled in from reference TRBV7-3 and TRBJ2-3, reads GAGVSQTPSNKVTEKGKYVELRCDPISGHTALYWYRQSLGQGPEFLIYFQGTGAADDSGLPNDRFFAVRPEGSVSTLKIQRTERGDSAVYLCASSFGVAGTDTQYFGPGTRLTVL.